The rows below give T cell receptor beta chains drawn from one sample of a study of blood T cell repertoires in COVID-19. Profiled with immunoSEQ multiplex PCR; TCRdb holds only in-frame clones, not every one. The sample comprises 310,000 or so clones, roughly 90% of which are singletons, and over 8% rests with the top ten. Sequenced material: PBMCs or T cells enriched from blood (not recorded which). The source is a woman aged 40 to 50 who had recovered from COVID-19. CDR3s include the opening cysteine and the closing phenylalanine or tryptophan. A D gene is named only where the DNA matches it firmly. Expanded clones get a size class; other rows say once, few or many, or leave the size out.

>TRBD1|13|TRBJ1-2|NA|TRBV29-1
CSVTDREGYGYTF
TGCAGCGTAACTGACAGGGAAGGCTATGGCTACACCTTC
>NA|14|TRBJ1-4|once|TRBV30
CAWSEGGALEKLFF
TGTGCCTGGAGTGAAGGGGGTGCACTTGAAAAACTGTTTTTT
>NA|17|TRBJ2-6|NA|TRBV23-1
CASSQGSERAGANVLTF
TGCGCCAGCAGTCAAGGATCAGAGAGGGCTGGGGCCAACGTCCTGACTTTC
>TRBD2|15|TRBJ2-7|NA|TRBV6-5
CASSYGAGGSYEQYF
TGTGCCAGCAGTTACGGGGCGGGAGGCTCCTACGAGCAGTACTTC
>TRBD1|16|TRBJ2-7|NA|TRBV5-1
CASSLPQGDSSYEQYF
TGCGCCAGCAGCTTACCCCAGGGGGATAGCTCCTACGAGCAGTACTTC
>TRBD1|12|TRBJ1-2|few|TRBV29-1
CSVDSRGPGYTF
TGCAGCGTTGACAGCAGGGGGCCCGGCTACACCTTC
>TRBD1|14|TRBJ2-7|NA|TRBV30
CAWRKGGGPYEQYF
TGTGCCTGGAGGAAAGGGGGCGGGCCCTACGAGCAGTACTTC
>NA|13|TRBJ2-1|NA|TRBV7-2
CASSSSIYNEQFF
TGTGCCAGCAGCTCCTCTATCTACAATGAGCAGTTCTTC
>TRBD1|15|TRBJ2-1|NA|TRBV19
CASSRDRALTNEQFF
TGTGCCAGTAGTAGGGACAGGGCCCTTACTAATGAGCAGTTCTTC
>TRBD1|18|TRBJ1-2|NA|TRBV28
CASSPPGTGTFSRDGYTF
TGTGCCAGCAGTCCCCCTGGGACAGGGACGTTTAGTCGAGATGGCTACACCTTC
>NA|14|TRBJ2-7|once|TRBV27
CASSRSGPPYEQYF
TGTGCCAGCAGCCGTAGCGGCCCCCCGTACGAGCAGTACTTC
>NA|16|TRBJ2-7|NA|TRBV21-1
CASSKGGLAGSYEQYF
TGTGCCAGCAGCAAAGGTGGACTAGCGGGTTCCTACGAGCAGTACTTC
>TRBD1|15|TRBJ2-7|NA|TRBV5-1
CASSLAVGQGREQYF
TGCGCCAGCAGCTTGGCCGTGGGACAGGGGCGCGAGCAGTACTTC
>NA|15|TRBJ2-7|NA|TRBV6-5
CASTPRGTHSYEQYF
TGTGCCAGCACCCCTCGCGGAACACACTCCTACGAGCAGTACTTC
>TRBD1|11|TRBJ2-5|NA|TRBV12-3/TRBV12-4
CASSLTGVRYF
TGTGCCAGCAGTTTGACAGGGGTTCGGTACTTC
>NA|15|TRBJ1-4|NA|TRBV2
CASSEWGVTNEKLFF
TGTGCCAGCAGTGAGTGGGGGGTTACTAATGAAAAACTGTTTTTT
>NA|16|TRBJ1-1|NA|TRBV7-9
CASSPRGAELNTEAFF
TGTGCCAGCAGCCCCCGGGGGGCTGAGCTGAACACTGAAGCTTTCTTT
>TRBD2|15|TRBJ2-1|NA|TRBV2
CASSEYGTSGGEQFF
TGTGCCAGCAGTGAATATGGGACTAGCGGCGGTGAGCAGTTCTTC
>TRBD1|15|TRBJ2-7|NA|TRBV7-9
CASSLGQGQVYEQYF
TGTGCCAGCAGCTTAGGACAGGGGCAAGTCTACGAGCAGTACTTC
>TRBD1|15|TRBJ1-6|NA|TRBV27
CASSSMTGWRSPLHF
TGTGCCAGCAGTTCGATGACAGGGTGGCGTTCACCCCTCCACTTT
>NA|13|TRBJ2-5|NA|TRBV18
CASSPGGKETQYF
TGTGCCAGCTCACCGGGCGGGAAAGAGACCCAGTACTTC